These T cell receptor beta chains were read from a single sample in a study of response to subunit inactivated influenza vaccine. Each CDR3 protein gets one entry after TCRdb re-called the RT-PCR reads with MiXCR. Here the sample spans some 570,000 distinct CDR3 sequences, approximately 10% being singletons. These records were also assigned to another study, of T cells expressing NK-cell markers.

The sample in question was PBMCs from blood, obtained on the day of vaccination. These receptors were collected from a man aged 45 to 65 who received an inactivated influenza vaccine. The CDR3 runs from the conserved cysteine through the conserved F or W. The order of the fields is clone size, J gene, D gene, V gene, CDR3 DNA, CDR3 protein. A D gene is named only where the DNA matches it firmly. Clone size is shown for a subset of rows, as once, few, many or a class of expanded clone.

>few|TRBJ2-7|TRBD1|TRBV15
TGTGCCACCAGCAGGGAACCGGACAGGGGGCAGAACGAGCAGTACTTC
CATSREPDRGQNEQYF
>few|TRBJ2-7|TRBD1|TRBV29-1
TGCAGCGTCTCCGGGACAGGGAGGTACGAGCAGTACTTC
CSVSGTGRYEQYF
>-|TRBJ2-3|-|TRBV20-1
TGCAGTGCCCCGAACCGTCTCGCGGTGTCCACAGATACGCAGTATTTT
CSAPNRLAVSTDTQYF
>few|TRBJ2-3|TRBD2|TRBV3-1
TGTGCCAGCAGCCAAGATAGGTCAGCGGGGGCGTATTTT
CASSQDRSAGAYF
>-|TRBJ2-5|TRBD2|TRBV3-1
TGTGCCAGCAGCCAAGATCTGGTAGCGGGGGATTTAGAGACCCAGTACTTC
CASSQDLVAGDLETQYF
>few|TRBJ2-3|-|TRBV15
TGTGCCACCAGCAGAGATCAGTCACGGGCGTCCGCACGCACAGATACGCAGTATTTT
CATSRDQSRASARTDTQYF
>many|TRBJ1-6|-|TRBV20-1
TGCAGTGCTAGAAGCCTCCGACAGAGCTCCTATAATTCACCCCTCCACTTT
CSARSLRQSSYNSPLHF
>-|TRBJ2-7|-|TRBV7-8
TGTGCCAGCAGCACCACCCTGGGAACCGACTACGAGCAGTACTTC
CASSTTLGTDYEQYF
>-|TRBJ2-4|TRBD1|TRBV3-1
TGTGCCAGCAGCCAGATGACGGGACAGGGAAATAAAAACATTCAGTACTTC
CASSQMTGQGNKNIQYF
>-|TRBJ2-2|-|TRBV20-1
TGCAGTGCTAGAGGGGGAGGACTCTCGAACACCGGGGAGCTGTTTTTT
CSARGGGLSNTGELFF
>few|TRBJ2-7|TRBD1|TRBV18
TGTGCCAGCTCACCTAACCGACAGGGGGCGACCTACGAGCAGTACTTC
CASSPNRQGATYEQYF
>few|TRBJ1-5|TRBD1|TRBV7-9
TGTGCCAGCAGCTTAGAGCAGGGGGCGCCTGGCAATCAGCCCCAGCATTTT
CASSLEQGAPGNQPQHF
>-|TRBJ2-3|-|TRBV28
TGTGCCAGCAGTTCAGTGGAGGGGGGTACAAGCACAGATACGCAGTATTTT
CASSSVEGGTSTDTQYF
>-|TRBJ1-1|-|TRBV4-2
TGTGCCAGCAGCCCACAGGGAGAGACTGAAGCTTTCTTT
CASSPQGETEAFF
>-|TRBJ2-7|TRBD2|TRBV12-3/TRBV12-4
TGTGCCAGCAACATAGATAGCGGGGGCACCTACGAGCAGTACTTC
CASNIDSGGTYEQYF
>few|TRBJ2-7|-|TRBV18
TGTGCCAGCTCACCACCCACAGGCCGAACGGACTCCTACGAGCAGTACTTC
CASSPPTGRTDSYEQYF
>-|TRBJ2-1|-|TRBV7-8
TGTGCCAGCAGCTTCGACAGACTCAATGAGCAGTTCTTC
CASSFDRLNEQFF
>-|TRBJ1-1|-|TRBV12-3/TRBV12-4
TGTGCCAGCAGTTTGCAGACGGGGAGTGAAGCTTTCTTT
CASSLQTGSEAFF
>-|TRBJ2-1|-|TRBV11-3
TGTGCCAGCAGCTTAGATCCCCAAGACTTGAATGAGCAGTTCTTC
CASSLDPQDLNEQFF
>few|TRBJ2-1|TRBD2|TRBV27
TGTGCCAGCACCAAAAGTAGCGGGGGGGCCAGGAATGAGCAGTTCTTC
CASTKSSGGARNEQFF
>-|TRBJ1-4|-|TRBV20-1
TGCAGTGCTAGTTGGCCACAGGACGAAAAACTGTTTTTT
CSASWPQDEKLFF
>few|TRBJ2-2|TRBD2|TRBV5-4
TGTGCCAGCAGCCGGGGGCTAGCGGGACACGGGGAGCTGTTTTTT
CASSRGLAGHGELFF
>-|TRBJ1-4|-|TRBV24-1
TGTGCCACCAGTGACTGGACGGACGAAAAACTGTTTTTT
CATSDWTDEKLFF
>-|TRBJ2-2|TRBD1|TRBV20-1
TGCAGTGCGATCGACAGGGGCGACACCGGGGAGCTGTTTTTT
CSAIDRGDTGELFF
>many|TRBJ1-2|TRBD1|TRBV27
TGTGCCAGCAGGCCCGGACAGGGATTTGACTATGGCTACACCTTC
CASRPGQGFDYGYTF
>-|TRBJ2-6|-|TRBV4-1
TGCGCCAGCAGCCCGGGGGTAGCTGGGGCCAACGTCCTGACTTTC
CASSPGVAGANVLTF
>-|TRBJ2-6|-|TRBV10-3
TGTGCCTACCGCGACTCTGGGGCCAACGTCCTGACTTTC
CAYRDSGANVLTF
>-|TRBJ2-5|TRBD2|TRBV9
TGTGCCAGCAGCGGGACTAGCGAAGAGACCCAGTACTTC
CASSGTSEETQYF
>-|TRBJ2-3|-|TRBV9
TGTGCCAGCAGCGTTACCGGGACCACCACAGATACGCAGTATTTT
CASSVTGTTTDTQYF
>-|TRBJ2-1|-|TRBV12-3/TRBV12-4
TGTGCCAGCCGAGGGGGACCCCACTCCTACAATGAGCAGTTCTTC
CASRGGPHSYNEQFF
>-|TRBJ2-6|TRBD1|TRBV5-1
TGCGCCAGCAGGGGGGACAGCTTCTCTGGGGCCAACGTCCTGACTTTC
CASRGDSFSGANVLTF
>-|TRBJ1-4|-|TRBV3-1
TGTGCCAGCAGCCAAGATATATGGCCGGACAATGAAAAACTGTTTTTT
CASSQDIWPDNEKLFF
>-|TRBJ2-3|-|TRBV7-2
TGTGCCAGCAGCTTAAGTACGGGAAGCCTGAGGTCGCAGTATTTT
CASSLSTGSLRSQYF
>few|TRBJ1-2|-|TRBV5-1
TGCGCCAGCAGCTTGAATCCGGGGGCGGCGGATGGCTACACCTTC
CASSLNPGAADGYTF
>few|TRBJ1-2|TRBD1|TRBV6-1
TGTGCCAGCAGCGGGGACAGGGGGATTGTCGGTGGCTACACCTTC
CASSGDRGIVGGYTF
>many|TRBJ1-1|-|TRBV6-1
TGTGCCAGCAGAAGCCTTTCCGGACGGCTACGCACTGAAGCTTTCTTT
CASRSLSGRLRTEAFF
>-|TRBJ2-1|-|TRBV20-1
TGCAGTGCTCGTACCAGCTCCTACAATGAGCAGTTCTTC
CSARTSSYNEQFF
>-|TRBJ2-7|-|TRBV25-1
TGTGCCAGCAGTGAATATGCAGGGGCGGGTTACGAGCAGTACTTC
CASSEYAGAGYEQYF
>-|TRBJ1-1|-|TRBV12-3/TRBV12-4
TGTGCCAGCAGTTCCGTCCGGGAAGTGAACACTGAAGCTTTCTTT
CASSSVREVNTEAFF
>-|TRBJ2-7|TRBD1|TRBV28
TGTGCCAGCAGTCTTACCGGGACAGGGAGTCGCGAGCAGTACTTC
CASSLTGTGSREQYF
>few|TRBJ2-1|TRBD2|TRBV20-1
TGCAGTGCTTGGGGACTAGCGGGAGGGCCGAACTACAATGAGCAGTTCTTC
CSAWGLAGGPNYNEQFF
>-|TRBJ1-1|-|TRBV10-3
TGTGTCATCAGGGACCCCCTGACACGGGGCCGTAACACTGAAGCTTTCTTT
CVIRDPLTRGRNTEAFF
>few|TRBJ1-1|TRBD1|TRBV7-2
TGTGCCAGCAGCTTGGCAGCCGGGACAGGACTTGAAGCTTTCTTT
CASSLAAGTGLEAFF
>many|TRBJ2-5|TRBD1|TRBV7-2
TGTGCCAGCAGCTTAGGGGACAGGGTATTTGAGACCCAGTACTTC
CASSLGDRVFETQYF
>-|TRBJ2-7|-|TRBV7-6
TGTGCCAGCAGCTTAGTCGCCACAGGGAGAAGCTCCTACGAGCAGTACTTC
CASSLVATGRSSYEQYF
>few|TRBJ1-1|-|TRBV29-1
TGCAGCGTTGAAACTTCAGAAGCTTTCTTT
CSVETSEAFF
>few|TRBJ1-4|-|TRBV6-5
TGTGCCAGCAGTTACTCCGACGGGCGGTTCGAAAAACTGTTTTTT
CASSYSDGRFEKLFF
>-|TRBJ2-2|-|TRBV27
TGTGCCAGCAGTTTATCGGCTAGCTCCGGGGAGCTGTTTTTT
CASSLSASSGELFF
>many|TRBJ2-1|TRBD1|TRBV6-2/TRBV6-3
TGTGCCAGCAGCGATACAGGGGTTGTTGGTGAGCAGTTCTTC
CASSDTGVVGEQFF
>-|TRBJ2-1|-|TRBV6-1
TGTGCCAGCAGGGGGACGCTAGTATACAATGAGCAGTTCTTC
CASRGTLVYNEQFF
>many|TRBJ1-1|-|TRBV28
TGTGCCAGCAGTTTTCCGATTGTATGGGGCACTGAAGCTTTCTTT
CASSFPIVWGTEAFF